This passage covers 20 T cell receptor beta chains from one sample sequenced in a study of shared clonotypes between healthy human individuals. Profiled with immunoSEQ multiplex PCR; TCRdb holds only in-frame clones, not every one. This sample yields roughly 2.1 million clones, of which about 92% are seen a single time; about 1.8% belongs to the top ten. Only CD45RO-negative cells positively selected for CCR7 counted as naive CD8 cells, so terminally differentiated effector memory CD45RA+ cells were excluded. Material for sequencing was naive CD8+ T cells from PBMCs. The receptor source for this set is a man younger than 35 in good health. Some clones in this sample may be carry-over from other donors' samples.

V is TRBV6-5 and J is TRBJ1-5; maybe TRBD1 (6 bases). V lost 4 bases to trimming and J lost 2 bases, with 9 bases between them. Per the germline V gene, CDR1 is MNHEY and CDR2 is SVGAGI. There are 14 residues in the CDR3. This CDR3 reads CASSFRTGNQPQHF. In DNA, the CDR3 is TGTGCCAGCAGTTTCCGGACAGGCAATCAGCCCCAGCATTTT.

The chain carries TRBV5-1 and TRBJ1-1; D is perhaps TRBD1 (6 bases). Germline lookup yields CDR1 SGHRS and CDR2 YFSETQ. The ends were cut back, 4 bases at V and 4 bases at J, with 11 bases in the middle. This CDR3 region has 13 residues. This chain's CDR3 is CASSVTGATEAFF. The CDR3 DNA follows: TGCGCCAGCAGCGTGACAGGAGCCACTGAAGCTTTCTTT.

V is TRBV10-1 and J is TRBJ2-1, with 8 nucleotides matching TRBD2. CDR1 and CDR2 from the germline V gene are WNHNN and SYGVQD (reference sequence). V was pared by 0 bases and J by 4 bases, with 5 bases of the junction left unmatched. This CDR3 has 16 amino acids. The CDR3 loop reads CASSESLAGGYNEQFF. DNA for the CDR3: TGCGCCAGCAGTGAGTCGTTGGCGGGAGGTTACAATGAGCAGTTCTTC.

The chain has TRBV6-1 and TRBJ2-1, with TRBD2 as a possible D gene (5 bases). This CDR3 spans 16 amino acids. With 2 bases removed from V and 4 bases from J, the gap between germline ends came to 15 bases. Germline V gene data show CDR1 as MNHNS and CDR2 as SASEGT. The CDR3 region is CASSEWRVAGYNEQFF. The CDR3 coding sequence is TGTGCCAGCAGTGAATGGCGGGTAGCAGGATACAATGAGCAGTTCTTC.

The CDR3 DNA follows: TGCGCCAGCAGGTGGCTCAGGGGTAGCTCTGAAGCTTTCTTT. Its protein product is CASRWLRGSSEAFF. The chain couples TRBV10-1 to TRBJ1-1, with D maybe TRBD1 (6 bases). Germline V gene data show CDR1 as WNHNN and CDR2 as SYGVQD (reference sequence). This CDR3 is 14 amino acids long. Trimming cost V 6 bases and J 6 bases, with 17 bases left between them.

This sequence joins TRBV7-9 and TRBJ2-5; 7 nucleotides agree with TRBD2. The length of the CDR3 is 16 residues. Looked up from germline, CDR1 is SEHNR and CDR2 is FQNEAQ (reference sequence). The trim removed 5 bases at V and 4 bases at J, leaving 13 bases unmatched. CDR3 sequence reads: CASSPWGGGPSETQYF. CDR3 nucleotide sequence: TGTGCCAGCAGCCCTTGGGGGGGAGGGCCCTCAGAGACCCAGTACTTC.

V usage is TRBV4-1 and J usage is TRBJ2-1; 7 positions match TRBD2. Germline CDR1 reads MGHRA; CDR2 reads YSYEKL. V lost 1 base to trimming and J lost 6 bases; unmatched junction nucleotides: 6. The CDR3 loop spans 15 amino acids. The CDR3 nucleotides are TGCGCCAGCAGCCAAGGCGGACTAGGTCGCAATGAGCAGTTCTTC. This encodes CASSQGGLGRNEQFF.

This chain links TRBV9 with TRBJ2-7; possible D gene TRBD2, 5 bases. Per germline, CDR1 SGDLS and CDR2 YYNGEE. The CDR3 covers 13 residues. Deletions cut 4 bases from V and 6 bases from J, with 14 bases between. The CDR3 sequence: CASSPRGLPEQYF. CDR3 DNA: TGTGCCAGCAGCCCCCGCGGGTTGCCCGAGCAGTACTTC.

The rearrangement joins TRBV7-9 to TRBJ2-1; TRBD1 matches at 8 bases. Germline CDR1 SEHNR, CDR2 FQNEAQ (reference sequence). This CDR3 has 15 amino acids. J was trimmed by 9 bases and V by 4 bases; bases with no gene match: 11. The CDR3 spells CASSSTGTGSREQFF. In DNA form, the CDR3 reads TGTGCCAGCAGCTCTACCGGGACAGGCAGTCGTGAGCAGTTCTTC.

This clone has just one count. CDR3 DNA: TGTGCCAGCAGCCCTTGGACTAGCGGGAGAATGGCCGGGGAGCTGTTTTTT. Its translation: CASSPWTSGRMAGELFF. The chain couples TRBV9 to TRBJ2-2; 13 bases align to TRBD2. Germline assignment: CDR1 SGDLS and CDR2 YYNGEE. CDR3 length: 17 amino acids. V lost 4 bases, J lost 6 bases, and 9 bases stayed unmatched.

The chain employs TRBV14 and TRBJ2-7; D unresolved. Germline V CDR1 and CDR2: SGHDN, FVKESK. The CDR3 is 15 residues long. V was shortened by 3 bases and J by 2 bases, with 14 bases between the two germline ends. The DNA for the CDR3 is TGTGCCAGCAGCCAGGGAAGGGTCTACCCCTACGAGCAGTACTTC. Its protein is CASSQGRVYPYEQYF.

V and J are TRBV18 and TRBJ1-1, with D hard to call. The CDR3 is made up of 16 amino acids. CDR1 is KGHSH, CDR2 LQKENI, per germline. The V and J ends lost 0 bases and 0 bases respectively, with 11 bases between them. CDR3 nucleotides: TGTGCCAGCTCACCACCTATCGGCCAGATGAACACTGAAGCTTTCTTT. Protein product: CASSPPIGQMNTEAFF.

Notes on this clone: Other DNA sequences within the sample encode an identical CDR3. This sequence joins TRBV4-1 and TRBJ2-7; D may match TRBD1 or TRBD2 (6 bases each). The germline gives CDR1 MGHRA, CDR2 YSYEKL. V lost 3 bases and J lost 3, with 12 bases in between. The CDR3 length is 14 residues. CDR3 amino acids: CASSHGGGNYEQYF. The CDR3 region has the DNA TGCGCCAGCAGCCATGGAGGGGGTAACTACGAGCAGTACTTC.

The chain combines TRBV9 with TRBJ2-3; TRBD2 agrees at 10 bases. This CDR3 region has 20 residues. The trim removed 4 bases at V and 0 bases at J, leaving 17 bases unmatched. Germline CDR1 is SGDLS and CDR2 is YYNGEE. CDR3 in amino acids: CASSPRPWTSGEGSTDTQYF. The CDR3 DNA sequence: TGTGCCAGCAGCCCCCGGCCATGGACTAGCGGAGAGGGGAGCACAGATACGCAGTATTTT.

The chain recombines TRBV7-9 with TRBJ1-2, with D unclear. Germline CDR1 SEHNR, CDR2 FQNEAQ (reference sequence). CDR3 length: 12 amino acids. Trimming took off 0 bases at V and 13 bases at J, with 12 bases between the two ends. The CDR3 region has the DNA TGTGCCAGCAGCTTAGCGGACGGCCAGTTCACCTTC. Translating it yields CASSLADGQFTF.

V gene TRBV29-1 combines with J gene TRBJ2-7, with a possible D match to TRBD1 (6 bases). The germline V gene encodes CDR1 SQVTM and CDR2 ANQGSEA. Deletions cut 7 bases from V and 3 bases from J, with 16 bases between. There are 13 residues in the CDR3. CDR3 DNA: TGCAGCGCCGGTGGCAGGGGTTTCTACGAGCAGTACTTC. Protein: CSAGGRGFYEQYF.

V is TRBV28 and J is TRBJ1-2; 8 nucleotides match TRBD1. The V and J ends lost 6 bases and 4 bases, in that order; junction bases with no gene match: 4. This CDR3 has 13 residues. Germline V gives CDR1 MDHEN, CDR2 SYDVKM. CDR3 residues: CASSGDRGYGYTF. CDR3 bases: TGTGCCAGCAGCGGAGACAGGGGCTATGGCTACACCTTC.

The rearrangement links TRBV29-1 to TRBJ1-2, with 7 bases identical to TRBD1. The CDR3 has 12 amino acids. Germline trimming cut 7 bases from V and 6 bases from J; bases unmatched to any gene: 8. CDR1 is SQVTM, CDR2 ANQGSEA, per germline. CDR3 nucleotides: TGCAGCGCCCAGGGACAGATTCATGGCTACACCTTC. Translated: CSAQGQIHGYTF.

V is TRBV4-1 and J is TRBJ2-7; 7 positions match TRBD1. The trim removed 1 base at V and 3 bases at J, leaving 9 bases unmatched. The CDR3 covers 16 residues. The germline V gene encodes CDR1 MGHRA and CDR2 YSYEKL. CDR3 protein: CASSQGRDSVYYEQYF. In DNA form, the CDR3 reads TGCGCCAGCAGCCAAGGCCGGGACAGCGTATACTACGAGCAGTACTTC.

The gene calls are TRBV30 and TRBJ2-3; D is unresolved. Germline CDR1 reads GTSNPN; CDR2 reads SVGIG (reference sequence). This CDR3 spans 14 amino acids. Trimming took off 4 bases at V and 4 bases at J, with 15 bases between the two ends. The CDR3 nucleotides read TGTGCCTGGACTAGTCTAGGCGGCGCAGATACGCAGTATTTT. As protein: CAWTSLGGADTQYF.